A selection of T cell receptor beta chains follows, all from one sample in a study of blood T cell repertoires in COVID-19. Generated by immunoSEQ multiplex PCR, the TCRdb table keeps only in-frame clones and is missing some. The table lists about 190,000 clones, around nine tenths of them singletons. Sequencing used peripheral blood. The origin of the receptors is a man aged 18 to 35 with active or convalescent COVID-19. Each CDR3 is given with its conserved first and last residue. D genes are given only for firm matches. Not every row has a clone size; where given, it reads once, few, many or a size class.

>TRBV27|TRBD1|TRBJ2-6|.
CASSYQGQTGANVLTF
TGTGCCAGCAGTTACCAGGGACAGACTGGGGCCAACGTCCTGACTTTC
>TRBV19|TRBD1|TRBJ1-2|.
CASSQGADGYTF
TGTGCCAGTAGTCAGGGGGCAGATGGCTACACCTTC
>TRBV19|TRBD2|TRBJ2-3|.
CASRSRLAGGLADTQYF
TGTGCCAGTAGATCAAGACTAGCGGGGGGTCTAGCGGATACGCAGTATTTT
>TRBV9|TRBD2|TRBJ2-1|.
CASSPRDSGRYNEQFF
TGTGCCAGCAGCCCCCGGGATAGCGGGAGATACAATGAGCAGTTCTTC
>TRBV4-2|.|TRBJ2-5|once
CASSQEFRGLVETQYF
TGTGCCAGCAGCCAAGAATTTCGGGGTCTAGTCGAGACCCAGTACTTC
>TRBV6-2/TRBV6-3|TRBD1|TRBJ2-1|.
CASSYARTGPNNEQFF
TGTGCCAGCAGTTACGCCCGGACAGGGCCTAACAATGAGCAGTTCTTC
>TRBV7-8|TRBD1|TRBJ2-7|once
CASSLRGGGLGTGDEQYF
TGTGCCAGCAGCTTAAGGGGCGGCGGGTTGGGGACAGGGGACGAGCAGTACTTC
>TRBV4-1|TRBD2|TRBJ2-7|.
CASSPGLAVGEQYF
TGCGCCAGCAGCCCGGGACTAGCGGTGGGTGAGCAGTACTTC
>TRBV6-6|.|TRBJ1-3|.
CASSYSSGGFGNTIYF
TGTGCCAGCAGTTACTCGTCAGGAGGATTTGGAAACACCATATATTTT
>TRBV5-4|TRBD2|TRBJ2-3|.
CASGPGTSGGAWDTQYF
TGTGCCAGCGGACCAGGGACTAGCGGGGGGGCTTGGGATACGCAGTATTTT
>TRBV5-1|.|TRBJ2-6|.
CASCERSGANVLTF
TGCGCCAGCTGTGAGAGGTCTGGGGCCAACGTCCTGACTTTC
>TRBV10-3|.|TRBJ1-6|.
CAISRDRNNSPLHF
TGTGCCATCAGCCGAGACAGAAATAATTCACCCCTCCACTTT
>TRBV29-1|TRBD1|TRBJ1-1|.
CSVEDLGQDPNTEAFF
TGCAGCGTTGAAGATCTAGGACAGGACCCGAACACTGAAGCTTTCTTT
>TRBV4-1|.|TRBJ2-1|.
CASTGADEQFF
TGCGCCAGCACGGGTGCCGATGAGCAGTTCTTC
>TRBV6-2/TRBV6-3|.|TRBJ1-6|.
CASSYGRQNSPLHF
TGTGCCAGCAGTTACGGCAGGCAGAATTCACCCCTCCACTTT
>TRBV28|.|TRBJ2-1|once
CASSLVTGARSYNEQFF
TGTGCCAGCAGTTTAGTCACAGGCGCACGCTCCTACAATGAGCAGTTCTTC
>TRBV27|TRBD2|TRBJ2-1|.
CASSLPSGNEQFF
TGTGCCAGCAGTCTCCCTAGCGGCAATGAGCAGTTCTTC
>TRBV5-1|.|TRBJ2-7|.
CASSVLSDYEQYF
TGCGCCAGCAGCGTACTATCTGACTACGAGCAGTACTTC
>TRBV19|TRBD2|TRBJ2-1|.
CASSIGRLSGRAWNEQFF
TGTGCCAGTAGTATTGGACGACTAAGCGGGAGGGCATGGAATGAGCAGTTCTTC
>TRBV19|.|TRBJ1-3|.
CASSRTTGTKGNTIYF
TGTGCCAGTAGTAGAACAACCGGGACAAAAGGAAACACCATATATTTT
>TRBV5-6|.|TRBJ2-2|.
CASSQGDGELFF
TGTGCCAGCAGCCAGGGCGACGGGGAGCTGTTTTTT
>TRBV6-5|.|TRBJ1-1|.
CASSRSPKQSEAFF
TGTGCCAGCAGCCGAAGCCCCAAACAGTCAGAAGCTTTCTTT
>TRBV7-6|.|TRBJ2-7|once
CASSFLTGPYEQYF
TGTGCCAGCAGCTTCCTTACAGGGCCCTACGAGCAGTACTTC
>TRBV6-2/TRBV6-3|.|TRBJ2-5|.
CASSYVGGQETQYF
TGTGCCAGCAGTTACGTGGGGGGCCAAGAGACCCAGTACTTC
>TRBV21-1|.|TRBJ2-7|.
CASSTHRDRGGEQYF
TGTGCCAGCAGCACACACCGGGACAGGGGTGGCGAGCAGTACTTC
>TRBV7-8|TRBD1|TRBJ1-2|.
CASSSRDTGGGYGYTF
TGTGCCAGCAGCTCTAGAGATACAGGGGGCGGCTATGGCTACACCTTC
>TRBV10-1|TRBD2|TRBJ2-3|.
CASTPGLAGNYTQYF
TGCGCCAGCACCCCGGGACTAGCGGGGAATTATACGCAGTATTTT
>TRBV18|.|TRBJ1-1|.
CASSPRGGNTEAFF
TGTGCCAGCTCACCAAGGGGGGGAAACACTGAAGCTTTCTTT
>TRBV6-5|.|TRBJ2-6|once
CASSAYSSGANVLTF
TGTGCCAGCAGCGCCTACAGCTCTGGGGCCAACGTCCTGACTTTC
>TRBV7-8|.|TRBJ2-3|.
CASSSKLTDTQYF
TGTGCCAGCAGCTCCAAACTCACAGATACGCAGTATTTT
>TRBV7-9|.|TRBJ1-1|.
CASSLGGGNTEAFF
TGTGCCAGCAGCTTAGGAGGAGGGAACACTGAAGCTTTCTTT
>TRBV28|.|TRBJ1-2|.
CASSFGTNGYTF
TGTGCCAGCAGTTTCGGGACAAATGGCTACACCTTC
>TRBV6-1|.|TRBJ1-4|.
CASSEGDRTRPRF
TGTGCCAGCAGTGAAGGTGACAGGACCCGTCCGAGGTTT
>TRBV5-1|TRBD2|TRBJ2-3|.
CASSPGTSGGPDTQYF
TGCGCCAGCAGCCCGGGAACTAGCGGGGGGCCAGATACGCAGTATTTT
>TRBV5-4|.|TRBJ2-2|.
CASSWDTTVTGELFF
TGTGCCAGCAGCTGGGACACGACAGTCACCGGGGAGCTGTTTTTT
>TRBV12-3/TRBV12-4|.|TRBJ1-4|.
CATQQGLGEKLFF
TGTGCCACACAACAGGGCTTGGGTGAAAAACTGTTTTTT
>TRBV18|.|TRBJ1-5|.
CASSGGNSNQPQHF
TGTGCCAGCTCAGGGGGGAATAGCAATCAGCCCCAGCATTTT
>TRBV30|.|TRBJ2-1|.
CAWMRESSYNEQFF
TGTGCCTGGATGAGGGAGAGCTCCTACAATGAGCAGTTCTTC
>TRBV4-2|.|TRBJ1-2|.
CASSPGVGGYGYTF
TGTGCCAGCAGCCCCGGGGTTGGTGGCTATGGCTACACCTTC
>TRBV5-6|.|TRBJ1-5|once
CASSWGRVGNQPQHF
TGTGCCAGCAGCTGGGGCAGGGTTGGCAATCAGCCCCAGCATTTT
>TRBV5-5|TRBD1|TRBJ1-5|few
CASSLRMQGDKGSNQPQHF
TGTGCCAGCAGCTTGAGAATGCAGGGGGATAAGGGTAGCAATCAGCCCCAGCATTTT
>TRBV24-1|.|TRBJ1-3|.
CATSDPRVGGNTIYF
TGTGCCACCAGTGACCCCCGGGTAGGTGGAAACACCATATATTTT
>TRBV7-2|.|TRBJ1-2|.
CASSSMVGYTF
TGTGCCAGCAGCTCTATGGTCGGCTACACCTTC
>TRBV4-1|TRBD1|TRBJ2-3|.
CASSQDPGQAATSDTQYF
TGCGCCAGCAGCCAAGACCCGGGACAGGCTGCAACATCGGATACGCAGTATTTT
>TRBV30|TRBD2|TRBJ2-5|.
CAWSSVTSGETQYF
TGTGCCTGGAGTTCCGTGACTAGCGGAGAGACCCAGTACTTC
>TRBV9|.|TRBJ2-3|.
CASSARSGGVADTQYF
TGTGCCAGCAGCGCCCGATCGGGGGGCGTCGCAGATACGCAGTATTTT
>TRBV4-2|TRBD2|TRBJ2-1|.
CASSQDFQGTSDVSSYNEQFF
TGTGCCAGCAGCCAAGATTTCCAGGGGACTAGCGACGTGAGCTCCTACAATGAGCAGTTCTTC
>TRBV30|.|TRBJ1-3|.
CAWSEYGRGSGNTIYF
TGTGCCTGGAGTGAATACGGTAGGGGCTCTGGAAACACCATATATTTT
>TRBV18|.|TRBJ2-1|.
CASSPKQYNEQFF
TGTGCCAGCTCACCAAAACAGTACAATGAGCAGTTCTTC
>TRBV30|TRBD2|TRBJ2-7|.
CAWSGSTSGTYEQYF
TGTGCCTGGAGCGGGTCGACTAGCGGAACCTACGAGCAGTACTTC